One and the same sample provided the 5 T cell receptor beta chains below, sequenced in a study of T cells in women clearing cervical HPV infection. Clones were sequenced by immunoSEQ multiplex PCR, and TCRdb holds only the in-frame ones, with some missing. The data show tens of thousands of clones, and the top ten clones hold approximately 1.5%. Sequences were obtained from blood buffy coat. The receptors come from a woman between 18 and 70 years old with a cervical HPV16 infection that either progressed to CIN3+ or cleared (not recorded which).

A note on this clone: Read coverage stops 3 residues before the CDR3 terminus; the germline J gene supplies the remainder. The chain employs TRBV20-1 and TRBJ2-7, with D possibly matching TRBD2 (6 bases). The V gene lost 6 bases and the J gene lost 6 bases, with 18 bases spanning the gap. There are 13 residues in the CDR3. The V gene's germline CDR1 is DFQATT and CDR2 SNEGSKA (reference sequence). CDR3 region: CSATLGLAREQYF. The CDR3 DNA, read in part, is TGCAGTGCCACACTGGGACTGGCGCGCGAG.

In regard to this clone: The missing CDR3 end, 3 residues past where the read stops, is filled in from the germline J gene. The chain uses TRBV7-8 and TRBJ2-2; 10 bases match TRBD2. Germline assignment: CDR1 SGHVS and CDR2 FQNEAQ. Trimming cost V 5 bases and J 1 base; bases outside gene matches: 4. There are 16 residues in the CDR3. Partial CDR3 DNA: TGTGCCAGCAGCCCCCGGACTAGCGGGAACACCGGGGAG. Translated: CASSPRTSGNTGE. The full-length CDR3 reads as CASSPRTSGNTGELFF.

Note on this clone: The CDR3 is cut off 3 residues early in the read; its end comes from the germline J gene. The rearrangement joins TRBV7-8 to TRBJ2-3; D is possibly TRBD1 (5 bases). The CDR3 is made up of 13 amino acids. Germline V gives CDR1 SGHVS, CDR2 FQNEAQ. Trimming stripped 4 bases from V and 4 bases from J, with 9 bases between. The CDR3 here is CASSSGSADTQYF. The part of the CDR3 DNA that was read is TGTGCCAGCAGCTCAGGGTCCGCAGATACG. Combining the CDR3 with reference TRBV7-8 and TRBJ2-3 gives the whole variable domain GAGVSQSPRYKVAKRGQDVALRCDPISGHVSLFWYQQALGQGPEFLTYFQNEAQLDKSGLPSDRFFAERPEGSVSTLKIQRTQQEDSAVYLCASSSGSADTQYFGPGTRLTVL.

About this clone: The observed sequence ends 3 residues before the CDR3 terminus, with the missing tail filled in from the germline J gene. This chain uses TRBV7-2 with TRBJ1-4; the D gene is possibly TRBD1 (6 bases). CDR3 length: 14 amino acids. Germline V gene sequence: CDR1 SGHTA, CDR2 FQGNSA. The CDR3 loop reads CASSFYREGSPLFF. Incomplete CDR3 DNA: TGTGCCAGCAGCTTCTACAGGGAGGGATCACCA.

On this clone itself: The observed sequence ends 3 residues before the CDR3 terminus, with the missing tail filled in from the germline J gene. The V call is TRBV2, the J call TRBJ2-1; 8 nucleotides match TRBD2. The CDR3 length is 16 residues. The J segment lost 7 bases and the V segment lost 5 bases, leaving 13 bases of the junction unmatched. Germline V gene data show CDR1 as SNHLY and CDR2 as FYNNEI. Partial CDR3 DNA: TGTGCCAGCAGTTTACTATTAGCGGGAAATGGGAATGAG. This sequence encodes CASSLLLAGNGNE. Given in full, the CDR3 is CASSLLLAGNGNEQFF.